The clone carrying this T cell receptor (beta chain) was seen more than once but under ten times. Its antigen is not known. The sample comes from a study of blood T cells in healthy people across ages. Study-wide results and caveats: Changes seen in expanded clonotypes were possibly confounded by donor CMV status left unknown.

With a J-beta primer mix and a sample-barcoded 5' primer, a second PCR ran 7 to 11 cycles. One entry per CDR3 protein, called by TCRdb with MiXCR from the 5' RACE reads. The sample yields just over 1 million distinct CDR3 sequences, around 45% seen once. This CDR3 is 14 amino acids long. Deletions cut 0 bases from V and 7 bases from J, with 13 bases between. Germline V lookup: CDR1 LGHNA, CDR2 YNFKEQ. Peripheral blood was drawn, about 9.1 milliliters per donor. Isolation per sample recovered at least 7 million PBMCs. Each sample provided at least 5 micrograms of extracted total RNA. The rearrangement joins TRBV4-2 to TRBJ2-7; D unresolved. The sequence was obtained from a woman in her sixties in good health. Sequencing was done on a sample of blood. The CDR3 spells CASSQDGDYNEQYF. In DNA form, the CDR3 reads TGTGCCAGCAGCCAAGACGGAGATTACAATGAGCAGTACTTC.